What follows are 30 T cell receptor beta chains derived from one specimen sequenced in a study of response to subunit inactivated influenza vaccine. MiXCR, applied by TCRdb to the RT-PCR reads, yields one record per CDR3 protein. The table includes over 800,000 distinct CDR3 sequences, around 21% detected once. The sequencing used PBMCs from blood, collected roughly 5 days after vaccination. The receptors come from a man between 50 and 59 years old who received an inactivated influenza vaccine.

This clonotype was seen more than once but under ten times. The chain employs TRBV10-3 and TRBJ2-1; D is uncertain. The CDR3 spans 12 residues. CDR1 and CDR2 from the germline V gene are ENHRY and SYGVKD. The V and J ends lost 11 bases and 5 bases respectively, with 13 bases between them. The CDR3 nucleotides are TGTGCCGCAGGCCTAGGAGACAATGAGCAGTTCTTC. Amino acids: CAAGLGDNEQFF.

This clonotype was recorded at least ten times. This chain uses TRBV28 with TRBJ1-1; D remains unclear. CDR1 and CDR2 (germline): MDHEN, SYDVKM. The length of the CDR3 is 14 residues. Trimming cost V 2 bases and J 2 bases, with 9 bases left between them. The CDR3 DNA reads TGTGCCAGCAGTTTAAGTGGGGTAAACACTGAAGCTTTCTTT. This codes for CASSLSGVNTEAFF.

This clonotype was counted only a few times. The chain couples TRBV28 to TRBJ1-1; possible D gene TRBD1, 6 bases. V shed 5 bases and J shed 2 bases, with 15 bases lying between them. This CDR3 comprises 15 residues. The germline gives CDR1 MDHEN, CDR2 SYDVKM. CDR3 coding DNA: TGTGCCAGCAGTGAACCCGGGGGGGCCAACACTGAAGCTTTCTTT. Its protein product is CASSEPGGANTEAFF.

This clonotype was seen more than once but under ten times. The rearrangement joins TRBV11-2 to TRBJ2-7; D possibly uses TRBD1 or TRBD2 (6 bases each). This CDR3 comprises 15 residues. V was clipped by 1 base and J by 3 bases, with 13 bases between them. Per germline, CDR1 SGHAT and CDR2 FQNNGV. CDR3 amino acids: CASSLGLGGIYEQYF. The CDR3 DNA follows: TGTGCCAGCAGCTTAGGTCTAGGGGGGATCTACGAGCAGTACTTC.

This clonotype was counted a few times. The gene calls are TRBV5-1 and TRBJ1-1; 10 bases are shared with TRBD1. This CDR3 has 17 amino acids. J was trimmed by 1 base and V by 3 bases; bases with no gene match: 9. CDR1 SGHRS and CDR2 YFSETQ come from the germline V gene. The CDR3 sequence is CASSWTVRTGGNTEAFF. As DNA, the CDR3 is TGCGCCAGCAGCTGGACTGTCCGGACAGGGGGGAACACTGAAGCTTTCTTT.

This clonotype was picked up a small number of times. CDR3 protein: CSARDLLAGGSYEQYF. CDR3 sequence (DNA): TGCAGTGCTAGAGATCTTCTAGCGGGAGGGTCCTACGAGCAGTACTTC. The chain recombines TRBV20-1 with TRBJ2-7, with 12 bases aligning to TRBD2. This CDR3 region has 16 residues. The germline V gene has CDR1 DFQATT and CDR2 SNEGSKA (reference sequence). The junction had 4 bases not matched to a gene; V was cut back by 0 bases and J by 1 base.

This clonotype was detected a few times. J is TRBJ2-7 and V is TRBV18, with D perhaps TRBD2 (6 bases). CDR3 length equals 13 residues. V was trimmed by 2 bases and J by 5 bases, leaving 10 bases between them. Germline V gene lookup returns CDR1 KGHSH and CDR2 LQKENI. The CDR3 sequence: CASSPGGSHEQYF. The CDR3 DNA reads as TGTGCCAGCTCACCAGGGGGGAGTCACGAGCAGTACTTC.

This sequence joins TRBV20-1 and TRBJ1-6, with D unresolved. The CDR3 covers 16 residues. Germline V gene sequence: CDR1 DFQATT, CDR2 SNEGSKA (reference sequence). V lost 3 bases and J 0 bases, leaving 12 bases between the germline ends. The CDR3 DNA is TGCAGTGCTAGTTCTACAGCCAGCTCCTATAATTCACCCCTCCACTTT. This gives the protein CSASSTASSYNSPLHF.

The rearrangement links TRBV13 to TRBJ2-1, with D possibly matching TRBD2 (7 bases). CDR1 and CDR2 from the germline V gene are PRHDT and FYEKMQ (reference sequence). The V and J ends lost 7 bases and 5 bases respectively, with 15 bases between them. CDR3 length: 14 residues. The CDR3 DNA follows: TGTGCCAGCATCAACGGGGGGCAGCACAATGAGCAGTTCTTC. It specifies CASINGGQHNEQFF.

A few counts support this clonotype. V usage is TRBV10-3 and J usage is TRBJ1-1, with TRBD1 matching over 10 bases. The CDR3 runs 15 residues. CDR1 and CDR2 from the germline V gene are ENHRY and SYGVKD. Losses at the gene ends were 4 bases for V and 0 bases for J; bases not matched to a gene: 2. The CDR3 DNA is TGTGCCATCAGTGGGGACAGGGGAATGAACACTGAAGCTTTCTTT. It specifies CAISGDRGMNTEAFF.

This clonotype has more than one count but fewer than ten. The genes are TRBV7-9 and TRBJ2-3; 10 bases match TRBD2. The J segment lost 2 bases and the V segment lost 3 bases, leaving 5 bases of the junction unmatched. The germline gives CDR1 SEHNR, CDR2 FQNEAQ (reference sequence). The CDR3 totals 16 residues. The CDR3 region is CASSFLAGEHTDTQYF. CDR3 nucleotide sequence: TGTGCCAGCAGCTTCCTAGCGGGGGAACACACAGATACGCAGTATTTT.

This clonotype came up a few times. The chain links TRBV15 to TRBJ2-7; 10 positions match TRBD1. J was trimmed by 4 bases and V by 1 base; bases with no gene match: 4. This CDR3 has 15 residues. Germline values: CDR1 LNHNV, CDR2 YYDKDF (reference sequence). The chain's CDR3 is CATSRGQGAHYEQYF. CDR3 bases: TGTGCCACCAGCAGAGGACAGGGGGCGCATTACGAGCAGTACTTC.

This clonotype was detected a few times. The V gene is TRBV7-2, the J gene TRBJ2-7, with a weak D call TRBD2 (6 bases). The germline V gene has CDR1 SGHTA and CDR2 FQGNSA. The CDR3 is made up of 16 amino acids. V dropped 5 bases and J dropped 6 bases, with 23 bases sitting between them. DNA for the CDR3: TGTGCCAGCAGCCAATCTGTCCCGCCGGAGGGTTTCGAGCAGTACTTC. The encoded protein is CASSQSVPPEGFEQYF. Based on the CDR3 plus reference TRBV7-2 and TRBJ2-7, the full variable domain is GAGVSQSPSNKVTEKGKDVELRCDPISGHTALYWYRQSLGQGLEFLIYFQGNSAPDKSGLPSDRFSAERTGGSVSTLTIQRTQQEDSAVYLCASSQSVPPEGFEQYFGPGTRLTVT.

Concerning this clonotype: A junction end diverges from the germline sequence, so it may reflect a read error. The gene calls are TRBV20-1 and TRBJ2-3; D is tentatively TRBD1 or TRBD2 (5 bases each). Germline assignment: CDR1 DFQATT and CDR2 SNEGSKA (reference sequence). This CDR3 is built from 16 residues. The CDR3, as DNA: TGCAGTGCTCCCGGGACCCCTAAGAGGACGACAGATACGCATTATTTT. Amino acid sequence: CSAPGTPKRTTDTHYF.

This clonotype was picked up a small number of times. V and J are TRBV29-1 and TRBJ2-5, with a weak D call TRBD2 (5 bases). This CDR3 is 13 amino acids long. V lost 4 bases and J lost 0, with 9 bases in between. Per the germline V gene, CDR1 is SQVTM and CDR2 is ANQGSEA. CDR3 in DNA: TGCAGCGTTGCATCGGGAAACCAAGAGACCCAGTACTTC. Translated, it gives CSVASGNQETQYF.

The genes are TRBV5-1 and TRBJ1-4; D may be TRBD1 (6 bases). With 4 bases removed from V and 5 bases from J, the gap between germline ends came to 15 bases. The length of the CDR3 is 15 residues. Germline CDR1 is SGHRS and CDR2 is YFSETQ. As DNA, the CDR3 is TGCGCCAGCAGCGTCTCCGGGACAAAGAATGAAAAACTGTTTTTT. The encoded protein is CASSVSGTKNEKLFF.

The V gene is TRBV28, the J gene TRBJ2-7, with D possibly matching TRBD2 (6 bases). Trimming left V 6 bases short and J 6 bases short, with 9 bases between. There are 11 residues in the CDR3. CDR1 is MDHEN and CDR2 is SYDVKM in the germline V gene. The CDR3 here is CASRVGGEQYF. DNA for the CDR3: TGTGCCAGCAGAGTCGGGGGCGAGCAGTACTTC.

The chain links TRBV20-1 to TRBJ2-7; 7 positions agree with TRBD2. This CDR3 is built from 12 residues. Germline values: CDR1 DFQATT, CDR2 SNEGSKA (reference sequence). V shed 8 bases, J shed 5 bases, and the junction held 9 bases outside the gene matches. CDR3 protein: CSTQRGLDEQYF. In DNA, the CDR3 is TGCAGTACTCAGCGGGGTTTGGACGAGCAGTACTTC.

The chain combines TRBV12-3 or TRBV12-4 with TRBJ2-7; the D is unclear. V was cut by 3 bases and J by 6 bases, with 18 bases left in between. The CDR3 is made up of 15 amino acids. CDR3 DNA sequence: TGTGCCAGCAGTTTCCTTAGTACAAATCCGGTCGAGCAGTACTTC. It encodes CASSFLSTNPVEQYF.

This clonotype was counted only a few times. The gene calls are TRBV4-1 and TRBJ1-6, with 7 bases fitting TRBD1. Germline CDR1 is MGHRA and CDR2 is YSYEKL. The CDR3 runs to 14 residues. Losses at the gene ends were 3 bases for V and 10 bases for J; bases not matched to a gene: 6. DNA for the CDR3: TGCGCCAGCAGCCACGGACAGGTTGGCTCACCCCTCCACTTT. It encodes CASSHGQVGSPLHF.

This clonotype was seen a few times. V usage is TRBV12-3 or TRBV12-4 and J usage is TRBJ1-2, with 7 bases identical to TRBD1. This CDR3 has 13 residues. V was pared by 7 bases and J by 5 bases, with 7 bases of the junction left unmatched. The CDR3 DNA is TGTGCCAGCACCGTGACAGGGACGTATGGCTACACCTTC. Its translation: CASTVTGTYGYTF.

Only a few counts were recorded for this clonotype. The chain has TRBV20-1 and TRBJ2-7; D not certain. Trimming pared 4 bases from V and 5 bases from J, leaving 18 bases between. The CDR3 length is 14 residues. The germline gives CDR1 DFQATT, CDR2 SNEGSKA (reference sequence). CDR3 residues: CSAKSEVGWNEQYF. In DNA form, the CDR3 reads TGCAGTGCTAAATCTGAGGTAGGCTGGAACGAGCAGTACTTC.

The V and J genes are TRBV7-2 and TRBJ2-3; TRBD2 aligns across 14 bases. V gave up 5 bases and J gave up 4 bases; unmatched junction bases: 5. The CDR3 has 16 amino acids. CDR1 SGHTA and CDR2 FQGNSA come from the germline V gene. The CDR3: CASSTGTSGSADTQYF. CDR3 sequence (DNA): TGTGCCAGCAGCACCGGGACTAGCGGGAGCGCAGATACGCAGTATTTT.

This clonotype has just a few counts. This sequence joins TRBV7-9 and TRBJ2-3; D gene ambiguous. Per germline, CDR1 SEHNR and CDR2 FQNEAQ (reference sequence). CDR3 length: 14 residues. The germline V and J ends were trimmed by 3 bases and 0 bases, with 7 bases remaining between them. The CDR3 region has the DNA TGTGCCAGCAGCTTCTCTACTAGCACAGATACGCAGTATTTT. Amino acids: CASSFSTSTDTQYF.

The chain has TRBV29-1 and TRBJ2-1; 8 bases are shared with TRBD2. V lost 4 bases and J lost 7; bases outside the gene matches: 6. The CDR3 has 13 residues. Looked up from germline, CDR1 is SQVTM and CDR2 is ANQGSEA. CDR3 sequence reads: CSVGGRFTNEQFF. CDR3 nucleotide sequence: TGCAGCGTTGGCGGGAGGTTCACTAATGAGCAGTTCTTC.

The gene calls are TRBV20-1 and TRBJ2-7, with D uncertain. The CDR3 has 13 amino acids. V was shortened by 6 bases and J by 0 bases, with 12 bases between the two germline ends. CDR1 DFQATT and CDR2 SNEGSKA come from the germline V gene (reference sequence). The CDR3 sequence: CSALTDLSYEQYF. The CDR3 DNA follows: TGCAGTGCACTTACCGACCTCTCCTACGAGCAGTACTTC.

The CDR3 spells CASRTRDRAKCYEQYF. The CDR3 nucleotides read TGTGCCAGCCGCACCAGAGACAGGGCAAAGTGCTACGAGCAGTACTTC. The chain joins TRBV21-1 to TRBJ2-7; whether TRBD1, the table's D call, matches the DNA was not checked. TRBV21-1 is noted as a pseudogene. CDR3 length: 16 amino acids.

The chain combines TRBV7-6 with TRBJ2-2; 8 bases line up with TRBD2. The germline V gene has CDR1 SGHVS and CDR2 FNYEAQ. Trimming at V came to 5 bases and at J to 0 bases, leaving 8 bases not matched to a gene. The CDR3 contains 17 residues. The CDR3 here is CASSAEQGLANTGELFF. DNA for the CDR3: TGTGCCAGCAGCGCAGAACAGGGACTAGCGAACACCGGGGAGCTGTTTTTT.

The chain joins TRBV7-9 to TRBJ1-1; D uncertain. V shed 4 bases and J shed 13 bases, with 19 bases lying between them. CDR3 length: 13 residues. The germline gives CDR1 SEHNR, CDR2 FQNEAQ (reference sequence). This CDR3 is CASSSWGREAVFF. CDR3 sequence (DNA): TGTGCCAGCAGCTCTTGGGGTCGGGAGGCTGTTTTCTTT.

There are many counts of this clonotype. The chain uses TRBV12-3 or TRBV12-4 and TRBJ1-5; D perhaps matches TRBD1 (6 bases). CDR3 length: 13 amino acids. The V and J ends lost 7 bases and 2 bases respectively, with 9 bases between them. The CDR3 here is CASKRQGNQPQHF. DNA for the CDR3: TGTGCCAGCAAGAGACAGGGCAATCAGCCCCAGCATTTT.